This TCR beta chain is drawn from a study of T cells in Graves' hyperthyroidism and ophthalmopathy. General study results and limits: Before onset, by a median of approximately 5.9 months, the model predicted ophthalmopathy. Blood also carried most thyroid clonotypes expanded above 0.001.

The CDR3 has 14 residues. V was shortened by 0 bases and J by 6 bases, with 10 bases between the two germline ends. In germline, CDR1 is ENHRY, CDR2 SYGVKD. Of note for this clonotype: What it binds is unknown.

Amplification of TCR beta CDR3 regions was performed using RNA transcripts as template. TCR CDR3 underwent first-round RT-PCR with the HTBI primer set. MiXCR was run by TCRdb on the multiplex PCR reads, yielding one entry per CDR3 protein. The sample holds more than 250,000 distinct CDR3 sequences, 15% seen once. This TCR derives from a woman between 45 and 60 years old with Graves' hyperthyroidism that later progressed to Graves' ophthalmopathy. The material sequenced was blood. This chain connects TRBV10-3 to TRBJ2-3; D is tentatively TRBD1 or TRBD2 (5 bases each). The CDR3 DNA reads TGTGCCATCAGTGAGTCGGGGGAGTCGGATACGCAGTATTTT. The encoded protein is CAISESGESDTQYF.